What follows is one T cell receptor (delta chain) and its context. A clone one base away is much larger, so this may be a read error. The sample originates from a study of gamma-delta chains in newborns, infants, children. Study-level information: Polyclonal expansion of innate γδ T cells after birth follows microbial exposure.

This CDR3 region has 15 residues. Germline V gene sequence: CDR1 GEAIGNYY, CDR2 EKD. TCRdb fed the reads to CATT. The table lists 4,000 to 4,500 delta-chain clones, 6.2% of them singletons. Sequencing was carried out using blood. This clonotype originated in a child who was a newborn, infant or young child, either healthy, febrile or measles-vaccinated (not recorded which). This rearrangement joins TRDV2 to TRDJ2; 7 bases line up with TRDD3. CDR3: CACGTVGDLTAQLFF. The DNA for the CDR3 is TGTGCCTGTGGCACCGTGGGGGATTTGACAGCACAACTCTTCTTT.